The 21 T cell receptor beta chains below come from one sample, sequenced in a study of T cell responses to AZD1222 COVID-19 vaccine. Only in-frame clones appear in the TCRdb table, and some are missing; sequencing was by immunoSEQ multiplex PCR. In all, the sample yields about 140,000 clones. Sequencing was done on a sample of peripheral blood. Receptors were obtained from an adult in good health.

The chain combines TRBV4-3 with TRBJ1-4; TRBD1 matches 7 bases. This CDR3 has 17 amino acids. V shed 5 bases and J 7 bases; nucleotides not matched to a gene: 16. CDR1 and CDR2 from the germline V gene are LGHNA and YSLEER. Here the CDR3 DNA reads TGCGCCAGCAGCGCGAACCCCTCGAGGACAGGTGCTGAAAAACTGTTTTTT. Its protein product is CASSANPSRTGAEKLFF.

This chain connects TRBV28 to TRBJ1-5; D might be TRBD1 (5 bases). From germline, CDR1 is MDHEN and CDR2 SYDVKM. The CDR3 length is 15 residues. V lost 3 bases and J 1 base, leaving 10 bases between the germline ends. The CDR3, as DNA: TGTGCCAGCAGTTTCGGGGGGGGAAGCAATCAGCCCCAGCATTTT. Its protein product is CASSFGGGSNQPQHF.

For this clone: Distinct nucleotide sequences in the sample also encode this CDR3. The V gene is TRBV7-3, the J gene TRBJ2-3; unclear D gene. With 3 bases removed from V and 0 bases from J, the gap between germline ends came to 7 bases. Germline CDR1 and CDR2: SGHTA and FQGTGA. The CDR3 is 14 amino acids. The CDR3 coding sequence is TGTGCCAGCAGCTTGGGCACTAGCACAGATACGCAGTATTTT. Translation gives CASSLGTSTDTQYF.

The chain couples TRBV9 to TRBJ2-3, with 7 positions matching TRBD1. Germline loops: CDR1 SGDLS, CDR2 YYNGEE. The trim removed 0 bases at V and 1 base at J, leaving 2 bases unmatched. The CDR3 loop spans 15 amino acids. CDR3: CASSVEGAGTDTQYF. DNA for the CDR3: TGTGCCAGCAGCGTAGAGGGGGCGGGCACAGATACGCAGTATTTT.

The chain uses TRBV10-2 and TRBJ1-2; 9 nucleotides line up with TRBD1. The ends lost 1 base at V and 6 bases at J; junction bases unmatched: 6. Per germline, CDR1 WSHSY and CDR2 SAAADI. The CDR3 is 15 amino acids. The CDR3 nucleotides read TGCGCCAGCAGTGAGTTCCGGGACAGGGCGGATGGCTACACCTTC. Its protein product is CASSEFRDRADGYTF.

In the case of this clone: The same CDR3 can be traced to other DNA sequences in this sample. The CDR3 coding sequence is TGCGCCAGCAGGAGGGATAGTAATTCACCCCTCCACTTT. It encodes CASRRDSNSPLHF. This chain links TRBV5-1 with TRBJ1-6; D unresolved. Germline V gene sequence: CDR1 SGHRS, CDR2 YFSETQ. Trimming removed 5 bases from V and 6 bases from J, with 9 bases in between. The length of the CDR3 is 13 residues.

The V call is TRBV5-1, the J call TRBJ1-1; 9 nucleotides align to TRBD1. Germline V CDR1 and CDR2: SGHRS, YFSETQ. With V trimmed by 3 bases and J by 1 base, 7 bases remained unmatched. The CDR3 spans 16 residues. CDR3 in amino acids: CASSSTSTGGNTEAFF. Written as DNA, the CDR3 is TGCGCCAGCAGCTCGACATCGACAGGGGGGAACACTGAAGCTTTCTTT.

CDR3 residues: CASSLRGGLGSPLHF. The CDR3 nucleotides are TGTGCCAGCAGTTTACGGGGGGGCCTCGGTTCACCCCTCCACTTT. V usage is TRBV28 and J usage is TRBJ1-6; D may be TRBD1 (6 bases). With 2 bases removed from V and 9 bases from J, the gap between germline ends came to 14 bases. This CDR3 has 15 amino acids. The germline V gene encodes CDR1 MDHEN and CDR2 SYDVKM.

This sequence joins TRBV21-1 and TRBJ1-2; no DNA check was done on the table's D call, TRBD1. TRBV21-1 is an annotated pseudogene. The CDR3 totals 15 residues. The CDR3 nucleotides are TGTGCCAGCAGCACAGGACAGGAAGGGTGCTATGGCTACACCTTC. As protein: CASSTGQEGCYGYTF.

The genes are TRBV6-5 and TRBJ1-5; possible D gene TRBD1, 5 bases. Trimming stripped 5 bases from V and 4 bases from J, with 12 bases between. The V gene's germline CDR1 is MNHEY and CDR2 SVGAGI. The CDR3 totals 14 residues. The CDR3 coding sequence is TGTGCCAGCAGTCTCCTTGCAGGGAATCAGCCCCAGCATTTT. This gives the protein CASSLLAGNQPQHF.

V and J are TRBV12-3 or TRBV12-4 and TRBJ2-1; no clear D. V was cut by 6 bases and J by 8 bases, with 11 bases left in between. The CDR3 extends over 12 amino acids. The CDR3 bases are TGTGCCAGCAGCCCCATTATTGATGAGCAGTTCTTC. The encoded protein is CASSPIIDEQFF.

The chain has TRBV6-4 and TRBJ1-3; D is unresolved. The germline CDR1 and CDR2 sequences are MRHNA and SNTAGT. The CDR3 runs to 16 residues. Trimming removed 4 bases from V and 0 bases from J, with 13 bases in between. The CDR3 DNA is TGTGCCAGCAGTGCCCCCCCGGCTCACTCTGGAAACACCATATATTTT. Encoded protein: CASSAPPAHSGNTIYF.

The chain couples TRBV4-1 to TRBJ1-6, with D uncertain. Per the germline V gene, CDR1 is MGHRA and CDR2 is YSYEKL. Trimming took 0 bases from V and 9 from J, leaving 15 bases between them. The length of the CDR3 is 16 residues. The CDR3 nucleotides are TGCGCCAGCAGCCAAGAGCCGGGTTCCTACGGTTCACCCCTCCACTTT. This translates into CASSQEPGSYGSPLHF.

V and J are TRBV19 and TRBJ2-2; 7 bases align to TRBD1. The germline CDR1 and CDR2 sequences are LNHDA and SQIVND (reference sequence). This CDR3 is 17 amino acids long. V shed 0 bases, J shed 2 bases, and the junction held 6 bases outside the gene matches. The CDR3 is CASSIDAGTANTGELFF. The DNA for the CDR3 is TGTGCCAGTAGTATAGACGCCGGGACAGCTAACACCGGGGAGCTGTTTTTT.

This chain connects TRBV2 to TRBJ1-1; 8 bases align to TRBD1. Germline loops: CDR1 SNHLY, CDR2 FYNNEI. J gave up 4 bases and V 6 bases, and 13 bases lay outside the gene matches. This CDR3 contains 16 residues. CDR3: CASSEDRAKGTTEAFF. The CDR3 DNA reads as TGTGCCAGCAGCGAGGACAGGGCCAAGGGAACCACTGAAGCTTTCTTT. Full variable domain (rest looked up from reference TRBV2 and TRBJ1-1): EPEVTQTPSHQVTQMGQEVILRCVPISNHLYFYWYRQILGQKVEFLVSFYNNEISEKSEIFDDQFSVERPDGSNFTLKIRSTKLEDSAMYFCASSEDRAKGTTEAFFGQGTRLTVV.

The rearrangement joins TRBV5-8 to TRBJ1-5, with D perhaps TRBD1 (6 bases). This CDR3 contains 14 residues. Germline CDR1 SGHTS, CDR2 YDEGEE. The V and J ends lost 4 bases and 4 bases respectively, with 12 bases between them. The CDR3 loop reads CASSPRTANQPQHF. For the CDR3, the DNA is TGTGCCAGCAGCCCTCGGACAGCTAATCAGCCCCAGCATTTT.

V gene TRBV6-5 combines with J gene TRBJ1-5; unclear D gene. CDR1 MNHEY and CDR2 SVGAGI come from the germline V gene. V dropped 0 bases and J dropped 6 bases, with 6 bases sitting between them. The CDR3 runs 13 residues. CDR3 sequence: CASSYSWGQPQHF. CDR3 nucleotides: TGTGCCAGCAGTTACTCCTGGGGTCAGCCCCAGCATTTT.

V is TRBV19 and J is TRBJ1-2, with D possibly being TRBD1 (6 bases). The CDR3 spans 18 residues. Germline V gives CDR1 LNHDA, CDR2 SQIVND (reference sequence). V was shortened by 2 bases and J by 0 bases, with 19 bases between the two germline ends. CDR3 sequence: CASSILGTSIATNYGYTF. CDR3 DNA: TGTGCCAGTAGTATACTCGGGACATCAATCGCTACTAACTATGGCTACACCTTC.

The chain combines TRBV7-2 with TRBJ1-5, with 7 nucleotides matching TRBD1. CDR1 and CDR2 (germline): SGHTA, FQGNSA. V lost 3 bases to trimming and J lost 1 base; unmatched junction nucleotides: 6. The CDR3 is 16 amino acids. The CDR3 sequence is CASSFGQGVSNQPQHF. In DNA, the CDR3 is TGTGCCAGCAGCTTTGGGCAGGGGGTCAGCAATCAGCCCCAGCATTTT.

The genes are TRBV28 and TRBJ2-1, with 9 bases lining up with TRBD1. The CDR3 is 16 residues long. CDR1 and CDR2 from the germline V gene are MDHEN and SYDVKM. Germline trimming cut 5 bases from V and 10 bases from J; bases unmatched to any gene: 15. The CDR3 DNA sequence: TGTGCCAGCAGTGGCCAGGGACAGGGAGGTTTCTCGGAGCAGTTCTTC. It codes for CASSGQGQGGFSEQFF.

The chain couples TRBV6-1 to TRBJ2-3, with TRBD2 matching 8 bases. This CDR3 spans 15 amino acids. J lost 8 bases, V lost 0 bases, and 7 bases had no gene match. CDR1 is MNHNS, CDR2 SASEGT, per germline. The CDR3 reads CASSEAAGGVSTQYF. The DNA of the CDR3 is TGTGCCAGCAGTGAAGCGGCGGGGGGCGTTAGTACGCAGTATTTT.